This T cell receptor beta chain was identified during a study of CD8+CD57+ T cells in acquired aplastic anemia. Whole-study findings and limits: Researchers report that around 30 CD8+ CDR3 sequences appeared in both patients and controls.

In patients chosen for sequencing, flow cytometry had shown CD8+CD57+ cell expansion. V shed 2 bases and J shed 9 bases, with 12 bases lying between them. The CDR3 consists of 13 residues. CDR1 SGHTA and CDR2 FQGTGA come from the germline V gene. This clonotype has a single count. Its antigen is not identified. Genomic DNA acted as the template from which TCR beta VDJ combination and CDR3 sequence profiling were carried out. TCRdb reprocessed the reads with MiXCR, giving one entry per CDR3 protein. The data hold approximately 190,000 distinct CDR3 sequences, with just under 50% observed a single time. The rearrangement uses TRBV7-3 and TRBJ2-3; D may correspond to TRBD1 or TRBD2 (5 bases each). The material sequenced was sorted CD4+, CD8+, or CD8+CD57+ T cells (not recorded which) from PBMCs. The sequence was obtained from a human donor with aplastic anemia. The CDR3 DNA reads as TGTGCCAGCAGCTTACCGGGGCCAGCCACGCAGTATTTT. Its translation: CASSLPGPATQYF.